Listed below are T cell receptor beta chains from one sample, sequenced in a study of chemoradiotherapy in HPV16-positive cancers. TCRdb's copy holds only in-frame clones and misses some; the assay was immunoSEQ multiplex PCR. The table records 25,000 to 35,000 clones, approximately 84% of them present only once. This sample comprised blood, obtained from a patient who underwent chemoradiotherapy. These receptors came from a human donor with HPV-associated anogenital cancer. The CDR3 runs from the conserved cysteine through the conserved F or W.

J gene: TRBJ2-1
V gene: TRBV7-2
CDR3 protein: CASSLVSTQNNEQFF

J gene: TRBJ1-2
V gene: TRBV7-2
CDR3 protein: CASSLGDGGQGYTF

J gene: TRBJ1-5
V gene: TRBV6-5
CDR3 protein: CASSYGGDGQPQHF

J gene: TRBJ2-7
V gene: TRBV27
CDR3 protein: CASSLRTGGYEQYF

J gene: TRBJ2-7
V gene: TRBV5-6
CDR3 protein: CASSLRWNSYEQYF

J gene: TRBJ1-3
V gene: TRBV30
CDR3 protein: CAWIPGSGNTIYF

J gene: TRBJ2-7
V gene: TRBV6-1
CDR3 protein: CASSGQGAGYEQYF

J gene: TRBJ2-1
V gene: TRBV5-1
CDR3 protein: CASSDDRGSSYNEQFF

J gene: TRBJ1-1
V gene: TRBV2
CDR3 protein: CASRGQTNTEAFF

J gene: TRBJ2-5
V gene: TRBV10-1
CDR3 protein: CASSATGEETQYF

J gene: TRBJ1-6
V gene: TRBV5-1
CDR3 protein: CASSLRGQGSPLHF

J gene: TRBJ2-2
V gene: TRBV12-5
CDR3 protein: CASGLVLSGGYSGELFF

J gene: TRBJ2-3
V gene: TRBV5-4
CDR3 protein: CASSRDRGTDTQYF

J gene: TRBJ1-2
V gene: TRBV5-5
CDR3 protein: CASSPAQGYYGYTF

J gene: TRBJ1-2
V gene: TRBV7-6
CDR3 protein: CASSATGGYGYTF

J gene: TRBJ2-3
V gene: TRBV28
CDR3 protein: CASSRDSGGDTQYF

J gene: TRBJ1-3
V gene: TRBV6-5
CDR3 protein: CASSNGNTIYF

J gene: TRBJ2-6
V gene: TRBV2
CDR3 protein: CARGLSGANVLTF

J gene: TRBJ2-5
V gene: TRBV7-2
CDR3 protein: CASSLGPIQETQYF

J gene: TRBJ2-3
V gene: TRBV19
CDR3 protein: CASRGLTYTDTQYF

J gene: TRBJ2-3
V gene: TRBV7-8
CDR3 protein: CASSLVVGGHTDTQYF

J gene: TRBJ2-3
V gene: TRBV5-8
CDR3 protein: CASSLKRGGSTDTQYF

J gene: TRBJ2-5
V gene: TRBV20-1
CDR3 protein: CSATGTGNQYF

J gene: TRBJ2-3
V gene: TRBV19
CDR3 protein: CASTPGTDTQYF

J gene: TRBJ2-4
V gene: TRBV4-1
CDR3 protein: CASSQGLSFGDIQYF

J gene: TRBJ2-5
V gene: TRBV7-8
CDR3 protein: CASSLELLGTQYF

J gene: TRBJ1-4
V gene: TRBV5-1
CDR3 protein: CASSLNVGTNEKLFF

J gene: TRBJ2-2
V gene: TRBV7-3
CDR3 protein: CASSLEGNTGELFF

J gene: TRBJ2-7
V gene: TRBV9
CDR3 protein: CASSAHPGQGYEQYF

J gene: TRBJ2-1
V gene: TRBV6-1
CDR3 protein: CASSERPDNNEQFF

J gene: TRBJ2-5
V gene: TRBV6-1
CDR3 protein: CASSEGGLAGGRKTQYF

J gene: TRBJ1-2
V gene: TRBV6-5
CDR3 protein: CASSYKTDYGYTF